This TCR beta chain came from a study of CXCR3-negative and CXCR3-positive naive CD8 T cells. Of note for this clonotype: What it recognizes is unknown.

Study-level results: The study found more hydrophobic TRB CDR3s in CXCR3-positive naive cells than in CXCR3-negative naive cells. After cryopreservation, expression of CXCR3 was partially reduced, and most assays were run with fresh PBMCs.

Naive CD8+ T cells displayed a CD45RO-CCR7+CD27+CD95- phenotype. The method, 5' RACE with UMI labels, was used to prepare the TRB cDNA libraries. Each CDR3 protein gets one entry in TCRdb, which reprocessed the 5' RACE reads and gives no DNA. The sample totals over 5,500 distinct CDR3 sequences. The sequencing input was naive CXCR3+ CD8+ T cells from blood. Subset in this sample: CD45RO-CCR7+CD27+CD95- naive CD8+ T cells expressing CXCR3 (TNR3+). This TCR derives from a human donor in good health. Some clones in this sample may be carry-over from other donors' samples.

This chain's CDR3 is CASSSWREDHTGELFF. The chain links TRBV7-9 to TRBJ2-2; with no DNA, the TCRdb D assignment of TRBD2 cannot be verified. CDR3 size: 16 residues. The germline V gene has CDR1 SEHNR and CDR2 FQNEAQ (reference sequence).